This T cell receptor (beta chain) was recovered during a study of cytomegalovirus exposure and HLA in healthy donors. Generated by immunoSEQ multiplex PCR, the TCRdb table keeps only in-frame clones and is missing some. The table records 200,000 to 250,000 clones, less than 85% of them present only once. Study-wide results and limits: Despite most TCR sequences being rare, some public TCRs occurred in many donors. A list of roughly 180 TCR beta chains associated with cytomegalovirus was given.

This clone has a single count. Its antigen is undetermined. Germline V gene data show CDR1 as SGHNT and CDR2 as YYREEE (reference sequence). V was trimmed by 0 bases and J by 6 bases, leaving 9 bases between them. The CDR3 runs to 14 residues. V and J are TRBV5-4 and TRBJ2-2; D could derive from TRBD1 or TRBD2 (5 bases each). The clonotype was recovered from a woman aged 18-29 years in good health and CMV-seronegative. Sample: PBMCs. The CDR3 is CASSLAGGSGELFF. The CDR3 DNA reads TGTGCCAGCAGCTTGGCTGGGGGTTCCGGGGAGCTGTTTTTT.